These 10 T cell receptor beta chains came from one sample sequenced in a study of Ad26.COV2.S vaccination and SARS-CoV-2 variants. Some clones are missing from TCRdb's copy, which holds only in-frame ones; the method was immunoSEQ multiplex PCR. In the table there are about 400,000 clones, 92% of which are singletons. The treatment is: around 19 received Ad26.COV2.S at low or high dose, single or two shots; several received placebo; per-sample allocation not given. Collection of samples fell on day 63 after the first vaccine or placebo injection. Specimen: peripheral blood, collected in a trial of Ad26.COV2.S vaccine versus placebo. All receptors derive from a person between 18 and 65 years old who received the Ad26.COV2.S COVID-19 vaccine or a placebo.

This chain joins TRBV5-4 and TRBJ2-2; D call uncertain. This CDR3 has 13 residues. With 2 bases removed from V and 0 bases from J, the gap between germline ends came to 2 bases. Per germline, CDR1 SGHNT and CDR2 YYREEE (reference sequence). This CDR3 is CASSLPNTGELFF. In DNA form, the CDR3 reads TGTGCCAGCAGCTTACCGAACACCGGGGAGCTGTTTTTT.

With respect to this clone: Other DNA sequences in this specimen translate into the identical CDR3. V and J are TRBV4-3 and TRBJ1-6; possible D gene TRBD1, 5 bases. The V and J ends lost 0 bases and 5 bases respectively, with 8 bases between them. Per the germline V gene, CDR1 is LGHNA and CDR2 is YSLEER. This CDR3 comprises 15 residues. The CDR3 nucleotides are TGCGCCAGCAGCCAAGATAGACAGAATAATTCACCCCTCCACTTT. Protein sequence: CASSQDRQNNSPLHF.

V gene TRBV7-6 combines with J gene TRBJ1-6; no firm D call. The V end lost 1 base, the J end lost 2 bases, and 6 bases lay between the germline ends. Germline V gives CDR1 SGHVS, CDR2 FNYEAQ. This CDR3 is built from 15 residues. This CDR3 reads CASSLGKTYNSPLHF. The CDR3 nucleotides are TGTGCCAGCAGCTTAGGGAAGACCTATAATTCACCCCTCCACTTT.

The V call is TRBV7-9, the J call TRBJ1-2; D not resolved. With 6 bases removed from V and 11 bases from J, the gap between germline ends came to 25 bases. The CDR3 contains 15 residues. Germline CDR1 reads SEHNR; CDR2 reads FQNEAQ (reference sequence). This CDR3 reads CASSTSFRKGWAYTF. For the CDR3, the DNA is TGTGCCAGCAGTACCTCGTTTAGAAAGGGATGGGCATACACCTTC. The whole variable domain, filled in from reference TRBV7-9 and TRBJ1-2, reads DTGVSQNPRHKITKRGQNVTFRCDPISEHNRLYWYRQTLGQGPEFLTYFQNEAQLEKSRLLSDRFSAERPKGSFSTLEIQRTEQGDSAMYLCASSTSFRKGWAYTFGSGTRLTVV.

The CDR3 spells CAGMTQAQETQYF. The DNA of the CDR3 is TGTGCCGGAATGACACAGGCACAAGAGACCCAGTACTTC. The chain links TRBV5-4 to TRBJ2-5; D is possibly TRBD1 (5 bases). V was pared by 10 bases and J by 2 bases, with 15 bases between. CDR3 size: 13 residues. Germline CDR1 reads SGHNT; CDR2 reads YYREEE (reference sequence).

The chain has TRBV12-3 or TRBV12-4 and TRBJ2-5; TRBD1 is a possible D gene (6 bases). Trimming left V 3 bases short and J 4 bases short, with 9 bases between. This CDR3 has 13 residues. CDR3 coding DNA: TGTGCCAGCAGTTTTGAGGGGGTAGAGACCCAGTACTTC. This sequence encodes CASSFEGVETQYF.

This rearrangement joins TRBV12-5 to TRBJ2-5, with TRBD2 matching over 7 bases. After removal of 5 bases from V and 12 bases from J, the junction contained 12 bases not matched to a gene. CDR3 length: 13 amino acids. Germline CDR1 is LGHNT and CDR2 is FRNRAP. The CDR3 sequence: CASGNGLEGSEYF. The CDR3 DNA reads TGTGCTAGTGGTAACGGACTAGAAGGCTCTGAGTACTTC.

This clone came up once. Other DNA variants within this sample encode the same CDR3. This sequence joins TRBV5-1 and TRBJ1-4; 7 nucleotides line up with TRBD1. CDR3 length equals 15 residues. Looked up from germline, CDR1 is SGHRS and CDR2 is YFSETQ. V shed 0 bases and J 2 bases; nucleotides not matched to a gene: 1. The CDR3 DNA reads TGCGCCAGCAGCTTGGAGGGGGCCACTAATGAAAAACTGTTTTTT. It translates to CASSLEGATNEKLFF. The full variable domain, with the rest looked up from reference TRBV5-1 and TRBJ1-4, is KAGVTQTPRYLIKTRGQQVTLSCSPISGHRSVSWYQQTPGQGLQFLFEYFSETQRNKGNFPGRFSGRQFSNSRSEMNVSTLELGDSALYLCASSLEGATNEKLFFGSGTQLSVL.

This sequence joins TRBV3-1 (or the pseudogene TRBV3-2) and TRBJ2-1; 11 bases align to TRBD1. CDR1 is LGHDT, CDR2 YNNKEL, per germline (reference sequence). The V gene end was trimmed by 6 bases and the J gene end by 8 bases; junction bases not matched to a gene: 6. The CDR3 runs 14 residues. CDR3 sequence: CASRSGQGADEQFF. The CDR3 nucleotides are TGTGCCAGCAGATCAGGACAGGGGGCCGATGAGCAGTTCTTC.

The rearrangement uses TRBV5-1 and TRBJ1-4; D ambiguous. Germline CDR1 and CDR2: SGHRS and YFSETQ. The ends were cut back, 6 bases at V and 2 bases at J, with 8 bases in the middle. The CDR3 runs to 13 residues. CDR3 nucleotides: TGCGCCAGCAACGACGGGACTAATGAAAAACTGTTTTTT. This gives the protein CASNDGTNEKLFF.